This T cell receptor beta chain was recorded in a study of T cells after yellow fever vaccination. Study-level information: Preparation used SMART-Seq v4 Ultra Low Input for the low-cell-number fractions.

The germline V gene encodes CDR1 SGHTA and CDR2 FQGNSA. The V gene lost 2 bases and the J gene lost 7 bases, with 15 bases spanning the gap. The CDR3 consists of 15 residues. The TCR cDNA carried a universal primer site and UMIs from 5'RACE template switching. TCRdb re-derived calls from the 5' RACE reads in MiXCR, one entry per CDR3 protein. The sample includes 400,000 or so distinct CDR3 sequences, 11% of them seen just once. Study findings and constraints: Weaker, the secondary response peaked sooner, at day 5 versus 15.

In this sample, this clonotype turned up a few times. Antigen specificity is unknown. The sequencing here drew on PBMCs, taken on the day of the first yellow fever vaccination. The sequence came from a man younger than 35 who received the YFV17D yellow fever vaccine. The chain uses TRBV7-2 and TRBJ2-1; D possibly corresponds to TRBD1 (6 bases). The chain's CDR3 is CASSLSFGGLNEQFF. CDR3 sequence (DNA): TGTGCCAGCAGCTTAAGCTTTGGGGGCCTAAATGAGCAGTTCTTC. Full variable domain (rest looked up from reference TRBV7-2 and TRBJ2-1): GAGVSQSPSNKVTEKGKDVELRCDPISGHTALYWYRQSLGQGLEFLIYFQGNSAPDKSGLPSDRFSAERTGGSVSTLTIQRTQQEDSAVYLCASSLSFGGLNEQFFGPGTRLTVL.